The next 32 T cell receptor beta chains were all read from a single sample in a study of T cell repertoires in cytomegalovirus infection. Their antigens are not known. MiXCR, run by TCRdb on the reads, gives a single entry per CDR3 protein. The sample has about 830,000 distinct CDR3 sequences, around a third seen once. The material sequenced was cultured CD8+ T cells from PBMCs, taken from culture after CMV antigen stimulation. These receptors were taken from a human donor in good health (CMV status not recorded). Some clones in this sample may be carry-over from other donors' samples.

This chain joins TRBV6-5 and TRBJ1-2; D gene ambiguous. Germline V gene data show CDR1 as MNHEY and CDR2 as SVGAGI. Trimming took off 0 bases at V and 4 bases at J, with 12 bases between the two ends. The CDR3 length is 15 residues. The CDR3 DNA follows: TGTGCCAGCAGTTACTCATCGGGGTCCCGCTATGGCTACACCTTC. This translates into CASSYSSGSRYGYTF.

There are a few counts of this clonotype. The gene calls are TRBV28 and TRBJ1-1; D not resolved. V was pared by 2 bases and J by 4 bases, with 8 bases between. The CDR3 loop spans 13 amino acids. Germline CDR1 reads MDHEN; CDR2 reads SYDVKM. CDR3 region: CASSLIGVTEAFF. The CDR3 nucleotides read TGTGCCAGCAGTTTAATTGGGGTCACTGAAGCTTTCTTT. The full variable domain, in which reference TRBV28 and TRBJ1-1 provide the parts outside the CDR3, is DVKVTQSSRYLVKRTGEKVFLECVQDMDHENMFWYRQDPGLGLRLIYFSYDVKMKEKGDIPEGYSVSREKKERFSLILESASTNQTSMYLCASSLIGVTEAFFGQGTRLTVV.

This clonotype was observed a few times. This chain uses TRBV12-3 or TRBV12-4 with TRBJ2-7; TRBD1 matches at 7 bases. This CDR3 contains 15 residues. J gave up 7 bases and V 5 bases, and 14 bases lay outside the gene matches. CDR3 coding DNA: TGTGCCAGCAGTCCCTCGAGGGGGCTCTCGAGGGAGCAGTACGTC. Residues: CASSPSRGLSREQYV.

The J gene is TRBJ1-2, the V gene TRBV4-3; 11 bases are a match to TRBD1. Germline CDR1 LGHNA, CDR2 YSLEER. This CDR3 region has 14 residues. V shed 0 bases, J shed 11 bases, and the junction held 5 bases outside the gene matches. The CDR3 DNA follows: TGCGCCAGCAGCCAAGATCGGGGACAGGGGGAGTACACCTTC. Amino acids: CASSQDRGQGEYTF.

A few counts support this clonotype. The V call is TRBV27, the J call TRBJ2-3; TRBD2 aligns across 9 bases. The J segment lost 1 base and the V segment lost 7 bases, leaving 6 bases of the junction unmatched. This CDR3 contains 15 residues. Germline lookup yields CDR1 MNHEY and CDR2 SMNVEV (reference sequence). The CDR3 sequence: CASITLAGGTDTQYF. As DNA, the CDR3 is TGTGCCAGCATCACCTTAGCGGGGGGCACAGATACGCAGTATTTT.

This clonotype was seen a handful of times. V usage is TRBV4-3 and J usage is TRBJ2-1; TRBD2 matches 10 bases. From germline, CDR1 is LGHNA and CDR2 YSLEER. The CDR3 loop spans 17 amino acids. The V segment lost 0 bases and the J segment 7 bases; nucleotides outside the gene matches: 9. CDR3 sequence (DNA): TGCGCCAGCAGCCAAGAAAGGCTAGCGGGGGCTCAAAATGAGCAGTTCTTC. Translated: CASSQERLAGAQNEQFF.

The chain has TRBV7-3 and TRBJ2-3, with D unclear. Trimming left V 4 bases short and J 4 bases short, with 15 bases between. CDR3 size: 15 residues. Germline lookup yields CDR1 SGHTA and CDR2 FQGTGA. DNA of the CDR3: TGTGCCAGCAGCTCCTCGGGCTCCCTGGCAGATACGCAGTATTTT. It codes for CASSSSGSLADTQYF.

As to this clonotype: Given a much more abundant clone one base away, this may be a read error. The V call is TRBV7-6, the J call TRBJ1-2, with a possible D match to TRBD1 (6 bases). CDR1 and CDR2 (germline): SGHVS, FNYEAQ. The CDR3 totals 14 residues. The CDR3 is CTSSATTGSYGYTF. The CDR3 region has the DNA TGTACCAGCAGCGCAACAACAGGGAGCTATGGCTACACCTTC.

This clonotype was counted between two and nine times. The DNA of the CDR3 is TGTGCTAGTGGTTTGGTACTTCGGGACGAGGGCACAGATACGCAGTATTTT. Amino acids: CASGLVLRDEGTDTQYF. The genes are TRBV12-5 and TRBJ2-3; either TRBD1 or TRBD2 may fit D (5 bases each). This CDR3 spans 17 amino acids. V lost 0 bases, J lost 1 base, and 14 bases lay in between. Germline assignment: CDR1 LGHNT and CDR2 FRNRAP.

V is TRBV6-6 and J is TRBJ2-2; D is ambiguous. Germline V gene data show CDR1 as MNHNY and CDR2 as SVGAGI (reference sequence). Between the trimmed V and J ends, which lost 0 bases and 7 bases, there was a span of 6 bases. CDR3 length: 13 amino acids. The CDR3 protein is CASSYSALGELFF. The CDR3 DNA is TGTGCCAGCAGTTACTCTGCGCTCGGGGAGCTGTTTTTT.

Details on this clonotype: No conserved phenylalanine or tryptophan ends this CDR3, so it is likely a read error. The CDR3 spells CASGNRGSYGYTI. The DNA of the CDR3 is TGTGCCAGCGGTAACAGGGGTAGCTATGGCTACACCATC. The chain combines TRBV6-5 with TRBJ1-2; 7 nucleotides match TRBD1. The CDR3 loop spans 13 amino acids. The V segment lost 8 bases and the J segment 4 bases; nucleotides outside the gene matches: 7. The germline gives CDR1 MNHEY, CDR2 SVGAGI.

This clonotype came up a few times. Written as DNA, the CDR3 is TGTGCCAGCAGTTTACGGTCAGATGGCTATGGCTACACCTTC. It translates to CASSLRSDGYGYTF. V is TRBV27 and J is TRBJ1-2; D is ambiguous. Germline CDR1 and CDR2: MNHEY and SMNVEV (reference sequence). V gave up 2 bases and J gave up 4 bases, with 11 bases separating them. This CDR3 contains 14 residues.

The gene calls are TRBV4-1 and TRBJ1-1; no definite D call. The V end lost 1 base, the J end lost 4 bases, and 10 bases lay between the germline ends. Germline assignment: CDR1 MGHRA and CDR2 YSYEKL. The CDR3 consists of 14 residues. The CDR3 loop reads CASSQGKWGTEAFF. Written as DNA, the CDR3 is TGCGCCAGCAGCCAAGGGAAGTGGGGCACTGAAGCTTTCTTT.

CDR3 DNA sequence: TGTGCCAGCAGTCCCCCTGGTGGGGGAAGCACCGGGGAGCTGTTTTTT. It specifies CASSPPGGGSTGELFF. The V and J genes are TRBV27 and TRBJ2-2; D possibly matches TRBD1 or TRBD2 (5 bases each). In germline, CDR1 is MNHEY, CDR2 SMNVEV (reference sequence). The CDR3 length is 16 residues. V was clipped by 5 bases and J by 4 bases, with 17 bases between them.

The sample holds a few counts of this clonotype. The chain recombines TRBV28 with TRBJ1-1, with a tentative D call TRBD1 (5 bases). V dropped 6 bases and J dropped 5 bases, with 16 bases sitting between them. The CDR3 covers 14 residues. The V gene's germline CDR1 is MDHEN and CDR2 SYDVKM. The CDR3 loop reads CASRSMGGLTEAFF. Written as DNA, the CDR3 is TGTGCCAGCAGGTCGATGGGGGGTTTAACTGAAGCTTTCTTT.

The rearrangement uses TRBV7-4 and TRBJ2-2, with D maybe TRBD1 (5 bases). The V and J ends lost 3 bases and 6 bases respectively, with 14 bases between them. Germline V gene lookup returns CDR1 SGHVT and CDR2 SQSDAQ. The CDR3 covers 15 residues. The CDR3 sequence is CASSLSGALSGELFF. The CDR3 coding sequence is TGTGCCAGCAGCTTGAGTGGGGCGCTGTCCGGGGAGCTGTTTTTT.

The CDR3 protein is CASSSGVTALNTEAFF. In nucleotides, the CDR3 is TGTGCCAGCAGCTCGGGGGTGACAGCGTTGAACACTGAAGCTTTCTTT. The gene calls are TRBV5-4 and TRBJ1-1; TRBD1 might be the D (5 bases). The CDR3 has 16 amino acids. Trimming cost V 3 bases and J 0 bases, with 15 bases left between them. Germline V gives CDR1 SGHNT, CDR2 YYREEE (reference sequence). Complete variable domain (other parts from reference TRBV5-4 and TRBJ1-1): ETGVTQSPTHLIKTRGQQVTLRCSSQSGHNTVSWYQQALGQGPQFIFQYYREEENGRGNFPPRFSGLQFPNYSSELNVNALELDDSALYLCASSSGVTALNTEAFFGQGTRLTVV.

As concerns this clonotype: A single base separates this from a much larger clone, so it may be a read error. The chain combines TRBV7-6 with TRBJ2-2; weak D call: TRBD2 (6 bases). The CDR3 sequence is 14 residues long. Per germline, CDR1 SGHVS and CDR2 FNYEAQ. CDR3: CVSSRDFSTGELFF. In DNA form, the CDR3 reads TGTGTCAGCAGCCGGGACTTCTCCACCGGGGAGCTGTTTTTT.

The table lists this clonotype with many counts. The chain employs TRBV7-6 and TRBJ1-1; no definite D call. Trimming took off 2 bases at V and 1 base at J, with 14 bases between the two ends. The CDR3 totals 16 residues. Germline V CDR1 and CDR2: SGHVS, FNYEAQ. The CDR3 sequence: CASSLSSGLSNTEAFF. In DNA form, the CDR3 reads TGTGCCAGCAGCTTATCGTCTGGTCTATCGAACACTGAAGCTTTCTTT.

This clonotype was seen just once. V gene TRBV6-5 combines with J gene TRBJ2-3; 10 bases line up with TRBD1. The CDR3 contains 15 residues. V gave up 5 bases and J gave up 6 bases; unmatched junction bases: 8. Per the germline V gene, CDR1 is MNHEY and CDR2 is SVGAGI. The CDR3 DNA is TGTGCCAGCAGTCCGGGACAGGGGCCAAGGGATACGCAGTATTTT. Protein product: CASSPGQGPRDTQYF.

The chain recombines TRBV7-3 with TRBJ1-1; TRBD1 matches 7 bases. The CDR3 length is 17 residues. In germline, CDR1 is SGHTA, CDR2 FQGTGA. V shed 1 base and J 6 bases; nucleotides not matched to a gene: 14. CDR3 nucleotides: TGTGCCAGCAGCTTAAGCTTAGGGCCCGAGGGGGCGGCTGAAGCTTTCTTT. Its protein is CASSLSLGPEGAAEAFF. The variable domain in full, with the rest retrieved from reference TRBV7-3 and TRBJ1-1, is GAGVSQTPSNKVTEKGKYVELRCDPISGHTALYWYRQSLGQGPEFLIYFQGTGAADDSGLPNDRFFAVRPEGSVSTLKIQRTERGDSAVYLCASSLSLGPEGAAEAFFGQGTRLTVV.

This clonotype was recorded many times. This chain links TRBV12-3 or TRBV12-4 with TRBJ1-1, with D possibly matching TRBD1 (6 bases). The V end was cut by 6 bases, the J end by 8 bases, with 19 bases between. This CDR3 comprises 14 residues. The CDR3 coding sequence is TGTGCCAGCAGCCTCACAGGGTCCTGGGAGGAAGCTTTCTTT. It specifies CASSLTGSWEEAFF.

The chain uses TRBV4-3 and TRBJ2-1; TRBD2 is a possible D gene (5 bases). Looked up from germline, CDR1 is LGHNA and CDR2 is YSLEER. V gave up 2 bases and J gave up 10 bases, with 9 bases separating them. This CDR3 is 12 amino acids long. In DNA, the CDR3 is TGCGCCAGCAGCCAATATGGACTGGAGCAGTTCTTC. It translates to CASSQYGLEQFF.

This clonotype was observed many times. J is TRBJ1-5 and V is TRBV7-9, with 7 bases aligning to TRBD1. The germline CDR1 and CDR2 sequences are SEHNR and FQNEAQ (reference sequence). V gave up 1 base and J gave up 6 bases; unmatched junction bases: 0. This CDR3 has 13 residues. CDR3 loop: CASSLDRGQPQHF. In DNA, the CDR3 is TGTGCCAGCAGCTTAGACAGGGGTCAGCCCCAGCATTTT.

The chain is built from TRBV29-1 and TRBJ2-1, with D hard to call. The CDR3 extends over 14 amino acids. The ends were cut back, 4 bases at V and 1 base at J, with 11 bases in the middle. The V gene's germline CDR1 is SQVTM and CDR2 ANQGSEA. The DNA for the CDR3 is TGCAGCGTTGGAGGTCACGGGTCCTACAATGAGCAGTTCTTC. It is translated as CSVGGHGSYNEQFF.

The chain combines TRBV2 with TRBJ1-1; the match to TRBD1 covers 9 bases. The CDR3 length is 16 residues. J gave up 4 bases and V 6 bases, and 12 bases lay outside the gene matches. CDR1 and CDR2 from the germline V gene are SNHLY and FYNNEI. The CDR3 DNA follows: TGTGCCAGCAGGGGAAATCGACAGGGGGGCGGCACTGAAGCTTTCTTT. This sequence encodes CASRGNRQGGGTEAFF.

V and J are TRBV12-3 or TRBV12-4 and TRBJ2-1, with D tentatively TRBD2 (7 bases). Between the trimmed V and J ends, which lost 3 bases and 6 bases, there was a span of 15 bases. This CDR3 spans 15 amino acids. The chain's CDR3 is CASSFDGGALNEQFF. The CDR3 DNA sequence: TGTGCCAGCAGTTTTGATGGGGGGGCCCTCAATGAGCAGTTCTTC.

This rearrangement joins TRBV6-5 to TRBJ2-2, with D unclear. The CDR3 totals 13 residues. Germline V lookup: CDR1 MNHEY, CDR2 SVGAGI. Trimming stripped 7 bases from V and 2 bases from J, with 8 bases between. The CDR3 DNA sequence: TGTGCCAGCAACTCAGTAAACACCGGGGAGCTGTTTTTT. Translating gives CASNSVNTGELFF.

This clonotype was observed a few times. The chain is built from TRBV23-1 and TRBJ2-1, with 11 bases fitting TRBD1. TRBV23-1 is classed as an ORF, of uncertain function. Germline trimming cut 4 bases from V and 7 bases from J; bases unmatched to any gene: 6. The CDR3 has 15 amino acids. The CDR3 region is CASSPWTGGRNEQFF. The CDR3 nucleotides read TGCGCCAGCAGTCCGTGGACAGGGGGCCGGAATGAGCAGTTCTTC.

This clonotype was detected a few times. This chain connects TRBV2 to TRBJ2-3; D gene uncertain. This CDR3 comprises 12 residues. Germline V CDR1 and CDR2: SNHLY, FYNNEI. With 6 bases removed from V and 5 bases from J, the gap between germline ends came to 9 bases. CDR3 in DNA: TGTGCCAGCAGGGAGTCCAGAGATACGCAGTATTTT. Translation gives CASRESRDTQYF.

CDR3: CASVRASQDYNEQFF. Here the CDR3 DNA reads TGTGCCAGCGTTAGGGCTAGCCAAGACTACAATGAGCAGTTCTTC. The J gene is TRBJ2-1, the V gene TRBV6-2 or TRBV6-3, with D possibly TRBD2 on 5 matching bases. The V gene lost 8 bases and the J gene lost 3 bases, with 17 bases spanning the gap. The CDR3 runs to 15 residues. Looked up from germline, CDR1 is MNHEY and CDR2 is SVGEGT.

This chain uses TRBV19 with TRBJ1-1; D not resolved. Per germline, CDR1 LNHDA and CDR2 SQIVND (reference sequence). The CDR3 length is 14 residues. With 7 bases removed from V and 4 bases from J, the gap between germline ends came to 16 bases. The CDR3 sequence: CASNPGLQVTEAFF. The CDR3 DNA sequence: TGTGCCAGTAACCCCGGACTACAAGTCACTGAAGCTTTCTTT.